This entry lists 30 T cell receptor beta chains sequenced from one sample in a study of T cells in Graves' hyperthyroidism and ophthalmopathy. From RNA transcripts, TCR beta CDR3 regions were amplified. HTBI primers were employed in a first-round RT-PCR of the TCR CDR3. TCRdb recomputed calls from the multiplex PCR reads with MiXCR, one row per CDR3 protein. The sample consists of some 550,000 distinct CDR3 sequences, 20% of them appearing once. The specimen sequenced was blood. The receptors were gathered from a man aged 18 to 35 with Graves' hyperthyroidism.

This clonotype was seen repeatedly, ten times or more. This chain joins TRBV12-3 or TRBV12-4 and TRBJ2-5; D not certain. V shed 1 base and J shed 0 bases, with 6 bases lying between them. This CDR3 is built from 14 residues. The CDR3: CASSLDTYQETQYF. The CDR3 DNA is TGTGCCAGCAGTTTAGACACGTACCAAGAGACCCAGTACTTC.

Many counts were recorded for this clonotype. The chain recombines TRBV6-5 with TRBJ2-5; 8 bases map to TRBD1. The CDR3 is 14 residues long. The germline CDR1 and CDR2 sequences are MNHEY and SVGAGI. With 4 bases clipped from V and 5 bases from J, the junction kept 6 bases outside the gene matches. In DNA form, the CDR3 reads TGTGCCAGCAGTTCACACAGGGGGTTGGAGACCCAGTACTTC. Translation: CASSSHRGLETQYF.

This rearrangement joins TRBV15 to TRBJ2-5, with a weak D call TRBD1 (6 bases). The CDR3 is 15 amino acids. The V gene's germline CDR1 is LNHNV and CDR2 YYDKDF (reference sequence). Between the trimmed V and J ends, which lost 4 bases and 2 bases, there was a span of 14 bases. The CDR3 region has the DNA TGTGCCACCAGCACAATACTGGGGACACAAGAGACCCAGTACTTC. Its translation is CATSTILGTQETQYF.

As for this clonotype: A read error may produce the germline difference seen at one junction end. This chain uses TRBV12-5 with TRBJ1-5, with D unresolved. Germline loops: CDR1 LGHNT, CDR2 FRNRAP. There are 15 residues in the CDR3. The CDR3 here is CASGLVRVLNQPQHF. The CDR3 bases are TGTGCTAGTGGTTTGGTTCGGGTGCTCAATCAGCCTCAGCATTTT.

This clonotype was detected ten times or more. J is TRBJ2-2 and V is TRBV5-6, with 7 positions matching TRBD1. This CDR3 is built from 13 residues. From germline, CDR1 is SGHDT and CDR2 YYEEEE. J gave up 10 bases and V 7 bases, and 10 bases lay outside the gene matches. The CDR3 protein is CASGPGTGEELFF. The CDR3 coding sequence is TGTGCCAGCGGACCCGGTACAGGGGAGGAGCTGTTTTTT.

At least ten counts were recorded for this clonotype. CDR3 sequence reads: CSARDGSSGNTIYF. Here the CDR3 DNA reads TGCAGTGCTCGGGACGGCAGCTCTGGAAACACCATATATTTT. The chain is built from TRBV20-1 and TRBJ1-3; a weak D match, TRBD1 (5 bases). There are 14 residues in the CDR3. The germline gives CDR1 DFQATT, CDR2 SNEGSKA (reference sequence). The V gene lost 5 bases and the J gene lost 0 bases, with 11 bases spanning the gap.

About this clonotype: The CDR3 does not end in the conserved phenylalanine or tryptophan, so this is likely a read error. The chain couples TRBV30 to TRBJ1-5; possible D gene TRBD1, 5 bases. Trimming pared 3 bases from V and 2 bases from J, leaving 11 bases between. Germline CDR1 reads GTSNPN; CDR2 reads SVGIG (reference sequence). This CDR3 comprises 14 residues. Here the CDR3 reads CAWSQGLGNQPQHV. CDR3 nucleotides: TGTGCCTGGAGCCAGGGTTTAGGCAATCAGCCCCAGCATGTT.

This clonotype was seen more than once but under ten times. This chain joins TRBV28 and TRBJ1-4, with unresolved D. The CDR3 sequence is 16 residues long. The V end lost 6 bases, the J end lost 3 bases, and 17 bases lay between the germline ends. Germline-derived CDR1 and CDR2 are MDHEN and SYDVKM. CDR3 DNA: TGTGCCAGCAGCTACCTCCAGGTTTATGCTAATGAAAAACTGTTTTTT. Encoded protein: CASSYLQVYANEKLFF.

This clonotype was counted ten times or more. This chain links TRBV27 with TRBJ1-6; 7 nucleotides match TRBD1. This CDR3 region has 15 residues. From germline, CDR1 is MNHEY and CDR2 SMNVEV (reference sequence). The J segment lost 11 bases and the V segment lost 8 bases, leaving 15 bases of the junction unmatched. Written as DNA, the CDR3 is TGTGCCAGCGGCCCGACAGGGAACGGAATTCCACCCCTCCACTTT. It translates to CASGPTGNGIPPLHF.

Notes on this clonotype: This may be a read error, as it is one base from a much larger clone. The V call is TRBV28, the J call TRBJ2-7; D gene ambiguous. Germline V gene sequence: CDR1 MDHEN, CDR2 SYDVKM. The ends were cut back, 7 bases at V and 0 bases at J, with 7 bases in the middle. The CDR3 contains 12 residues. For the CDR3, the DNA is TGTGCCAGCAAGGTAGACTCCTACGAGCAGTACTTC. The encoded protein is CASKVDSYEQYF.

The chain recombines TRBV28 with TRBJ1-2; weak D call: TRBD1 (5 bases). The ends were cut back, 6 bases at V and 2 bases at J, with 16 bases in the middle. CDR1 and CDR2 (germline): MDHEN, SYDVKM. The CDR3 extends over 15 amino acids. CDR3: CASRTLGPGNYGYTF. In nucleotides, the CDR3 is TGTGCCAGCAGAACCCTAGGCCCAGGGAACTATGGCTACACCTTC.

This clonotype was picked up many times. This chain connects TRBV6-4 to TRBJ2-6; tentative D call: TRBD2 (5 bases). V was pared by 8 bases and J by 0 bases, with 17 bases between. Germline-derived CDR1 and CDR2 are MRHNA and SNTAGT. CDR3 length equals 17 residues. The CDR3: CASAARRGISGANVLTF. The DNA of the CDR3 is TGTGCCAGCGCTGCGCGGAGAGGGATCTCTGGGGCCAACGTCCTGACTTTC.

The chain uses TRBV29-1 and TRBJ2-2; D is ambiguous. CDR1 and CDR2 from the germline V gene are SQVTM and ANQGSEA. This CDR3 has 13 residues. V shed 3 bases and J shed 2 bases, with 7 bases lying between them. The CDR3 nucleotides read TGCAGCGTTGAGGGCTTAAACACCGGGGAGCTGTTTTTT. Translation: CSVEGLNTGELFF.

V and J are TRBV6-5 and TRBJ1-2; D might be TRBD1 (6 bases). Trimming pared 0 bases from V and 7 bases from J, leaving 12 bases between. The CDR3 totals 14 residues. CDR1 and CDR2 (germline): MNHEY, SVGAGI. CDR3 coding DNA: TGTGCCAGCAGTTACTCGGACAGATGGAGTGGCTACACCTTC. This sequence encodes CASSYSDRWSGYTF.

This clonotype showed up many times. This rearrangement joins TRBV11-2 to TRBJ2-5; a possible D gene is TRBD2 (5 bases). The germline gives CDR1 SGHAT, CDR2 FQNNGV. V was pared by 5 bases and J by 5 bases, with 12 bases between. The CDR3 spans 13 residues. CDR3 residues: CASSGASFETQYF. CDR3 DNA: TGTGCCAGCAGCGGAGCTAGCTTCGAGACCCAGTACTTC.

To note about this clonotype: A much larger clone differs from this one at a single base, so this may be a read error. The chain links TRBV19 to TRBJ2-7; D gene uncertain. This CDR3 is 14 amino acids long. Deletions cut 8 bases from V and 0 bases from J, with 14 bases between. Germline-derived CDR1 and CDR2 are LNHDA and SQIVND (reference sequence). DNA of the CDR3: TGTGCCAGTGGTGAAAAGACGCACTCCTACGAGCAGTACTTC. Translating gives CASGEKTHSYEQYF.

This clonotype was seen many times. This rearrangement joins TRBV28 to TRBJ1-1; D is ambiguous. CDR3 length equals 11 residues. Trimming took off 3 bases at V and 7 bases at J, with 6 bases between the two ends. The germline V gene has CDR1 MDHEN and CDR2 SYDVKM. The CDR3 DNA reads TGTGCCAGCAGTTTCGGAATTGAAGCTTTCTTT. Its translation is CASSFGIEAFF.

CDR3: CASSEARWAGEGTEAFF. CDR3 nucleotides: TGTGCCAGCAGTGAAGCTCGGTGGGCAGGGGAAGGCACTGAAGCTTTCTTT. V gene TRBV6-1 combines with J gene TRBJ1-1; perhaps TRBD1 as D (6 bases). Trimming left V 0 bases short and J 4 bases short, with 18 bases between. The CDR3 runs to 17 residues. CDR1 and CDR2 from the germline V gene are MNHNS and SASEGT.

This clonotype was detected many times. CDR3 region: CASSDGLASEQYF. The CDR3 DNA reads as TGTGCCAGCAGCGACGGACTAGCTTCCGAGCAGTACTTC. The chain couples TRBV7-8 to TRBJ2-7; the match to TRBD2 covers 8 bases. The V gene end was trimmed by 5 bases and the J gene end by 6 bases; junction bases not matched to a gene: 6. Germline loops: CDR1 SGHVS, CDR2 FQNEAQ. The CDR3 extends over 13 amino acids.

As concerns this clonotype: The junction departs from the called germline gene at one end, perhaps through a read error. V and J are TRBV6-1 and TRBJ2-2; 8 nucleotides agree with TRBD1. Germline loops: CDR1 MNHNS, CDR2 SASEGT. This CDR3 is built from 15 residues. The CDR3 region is CASSEGTGMSGELCF. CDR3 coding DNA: TGTGCCAGCAGTGAAGGGACAGGGATGTCCGGGGAGCTGTGTTTT.

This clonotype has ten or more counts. The CDR3 region is CASSVPGPYGYTF. DNA for the CDR3: TGCGCCAGCAGCGTTCCGGGGCCTTATGGCTACACCTTC. This chain uses TRBV5-1 with TRBJ1-2; D might be TRBD1 (5 bases). Trimming took 4 bases from V and 5 from J, leaving 12 bases between them. This CDR3 spans 13 amino acids. Germline V gene lookup returns CDR1 SGHRS and CDR2 YFSETQ.

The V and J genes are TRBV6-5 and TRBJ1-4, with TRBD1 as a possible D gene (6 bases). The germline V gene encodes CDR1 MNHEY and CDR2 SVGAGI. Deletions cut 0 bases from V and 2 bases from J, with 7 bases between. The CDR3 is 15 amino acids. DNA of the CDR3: TGTGCCAGCAGTTACTCAAGGGGGACTAATGAAAAACTGTTTTTT. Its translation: CASSYSRGTNEKLFF.

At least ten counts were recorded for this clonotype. The CDR3 loop is CASSSLGGSGANVLTF. CDR3 sequence (DNA): TGTGCCAGCAGTTCCCTAGGGGGTAGTGGGGCCAACGTCCTGACTTTC. V and J are TRBV28 and TRBJ2-6; maybe TRBD1 (6 bases). The CDR3 loop spans 16 amino acids. CDR1 is MDHEN, CDR2 SYDVKM, per germline. V was cut by 4 bases and J by 3 bases, with 13 bases left in between. Variable domain in full (rest from reference TRBV28 and TRBJ2-6): DVKVTQSSRYLVKRTGEKVFLECVQDMDHENMFWYRQDPGLGLRLIYFSYDVKMKEKGDIPEGYSVSREKKERFSLILESASTNQTSMYLCASSSLGGSGANVLTFGAGSRLTVL.

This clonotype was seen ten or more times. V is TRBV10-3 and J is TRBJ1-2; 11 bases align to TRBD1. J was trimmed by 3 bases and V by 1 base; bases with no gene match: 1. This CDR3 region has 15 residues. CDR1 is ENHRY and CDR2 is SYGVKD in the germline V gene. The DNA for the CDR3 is TGTGCCATCAGTGAGTGGGGACAGGGGGACTATGGCTACACCTTC. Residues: CAISEWGQGDYGYTF.

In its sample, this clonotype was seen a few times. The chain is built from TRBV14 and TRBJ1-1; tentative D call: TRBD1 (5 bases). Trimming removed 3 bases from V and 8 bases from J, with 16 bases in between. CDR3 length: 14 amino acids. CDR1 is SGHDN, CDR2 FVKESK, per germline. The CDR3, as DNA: TGTGCCAGCAGCCACACCCCAGGCCGGGGCGAAGCTTTCTTT. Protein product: CASSHTPGRGEAFF.

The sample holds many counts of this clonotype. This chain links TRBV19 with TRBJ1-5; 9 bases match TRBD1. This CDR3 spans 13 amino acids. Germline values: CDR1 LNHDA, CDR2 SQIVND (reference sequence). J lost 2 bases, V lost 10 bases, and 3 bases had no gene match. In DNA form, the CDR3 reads TGTGCCACCCGGGACAGGGGCAATCAGCCCCAGCATTTT. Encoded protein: CATRDRGNQPQHF.

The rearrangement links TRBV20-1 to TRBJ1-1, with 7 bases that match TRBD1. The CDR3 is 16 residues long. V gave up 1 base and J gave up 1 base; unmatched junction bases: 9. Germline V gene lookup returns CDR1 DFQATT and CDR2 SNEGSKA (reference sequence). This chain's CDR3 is CSARGLTGRWNTEAFF. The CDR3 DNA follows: TGCAGTGCTAGAGGTCTGACAGGGAGATGGAACACTGAAGCTTTCTTT.

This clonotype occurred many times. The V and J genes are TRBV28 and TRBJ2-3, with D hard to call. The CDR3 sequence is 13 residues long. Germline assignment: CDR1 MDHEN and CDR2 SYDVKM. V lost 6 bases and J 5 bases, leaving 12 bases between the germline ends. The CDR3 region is CASRVGFVDTQYF. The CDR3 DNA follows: TGTGCCAGCAGGGTAGGGTTTGTAGATACGCAGTATTTT. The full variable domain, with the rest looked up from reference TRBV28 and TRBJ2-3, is DVKVTQSSRYLVKRTGEKVFLECVQDMDHENMFWYRQDPGLGLRLIYFSYDVKMKEKGDIPEGYSVSREKKERFSLILESASTNQTSMYLCASRVGFVDTQYFGPGTRLTVL.

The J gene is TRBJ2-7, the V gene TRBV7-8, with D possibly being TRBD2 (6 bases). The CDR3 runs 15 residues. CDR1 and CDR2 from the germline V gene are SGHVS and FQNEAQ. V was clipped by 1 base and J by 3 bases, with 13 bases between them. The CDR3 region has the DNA TGTGCCAGCAGCTTAGTTGGCGGGATGAACTACGAGCAGTACTTC. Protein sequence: CASSLVGGMNYEQYF.

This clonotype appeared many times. CDR3 nucleotides: TGTGCCAGCAGCCGAGACACCCTAGCGGGGGGCCGCCAAGAGACCCAGTACTTC. It translates to CASSRDTLAGGRQETQYF. This chain links TRBV4-2 with TRBJ2-5, with 11 bases that match TRBD2. The CDR3 runs 18 residues. Germline V gene data show CDR1 as LGHNA and CDR2 as YNFKEQ. The trim removed 4 bases at V and 1 base at J, leaving 11 bases unmatched.